The T cell receptor beta chain described here comes from a study of HIV-infected patients and healthy controls. Each CDR3 protein gets one entry after TCRdb re-called the 5' RACE reads with MiXCR. This table has 50,000 to 80,000 distinct CDR3 sequences, under 25% appearing once. Germline CDR1 and CDR2: MNHEY and SVGAGI. V was cut by 2 bases and J by 4 bases, with 8 bases left in between. This CDR3 region has 13 residues. There are many counts of this clonotype. This clonotype was sampled from a human donor in good health. The sample consisted of CD4+ T cells from blood. The chain uses TRBV6-5 and TRBJ1-1; D is undetermined. In DNA, the CDR3 is TGTGCCAGCAGTTACGCCGGGATCACTGAAGCTTTCTTT. Amino acid sequence: CASSYAGITEAFF.